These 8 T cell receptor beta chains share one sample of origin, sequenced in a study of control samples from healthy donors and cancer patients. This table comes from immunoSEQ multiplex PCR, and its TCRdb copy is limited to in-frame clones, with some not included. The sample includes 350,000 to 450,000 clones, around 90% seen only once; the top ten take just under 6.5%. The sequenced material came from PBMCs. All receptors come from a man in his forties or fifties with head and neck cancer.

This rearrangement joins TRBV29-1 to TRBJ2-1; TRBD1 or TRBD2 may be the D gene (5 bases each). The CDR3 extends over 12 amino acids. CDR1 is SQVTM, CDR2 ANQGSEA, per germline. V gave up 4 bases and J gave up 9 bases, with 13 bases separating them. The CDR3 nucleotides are TGCAGCGTTGGTGGTGGGGGTAGTGAGCAGTTCTTC. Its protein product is CSVGGGGSEQFF.

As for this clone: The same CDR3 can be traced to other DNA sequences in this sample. In DNA form, the CDR3 reads TGTGCCAGCAGTGGGGGTCGGGGGAGACAGAGGGAGCTGTTTTTT. It encodes CASSGGRGRQRELFF. J is TRBJ2-2 and V is TRBV2; tentative D call: TRBD2 (6 bases). The CDR3 runs to 15 residues. Germline values: CDR1 SNHLY, CDR2 FYNNEI. Trimming removed 4 bases from V and 9 bases from J, with 18 bases in between.

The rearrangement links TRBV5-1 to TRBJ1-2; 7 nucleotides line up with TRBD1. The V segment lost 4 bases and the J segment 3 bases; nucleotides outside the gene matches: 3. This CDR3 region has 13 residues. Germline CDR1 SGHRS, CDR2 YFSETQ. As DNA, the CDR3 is TGCGCCAGCAGCCTGGGACAGCACTATGGCTACACCTTC. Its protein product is CASSLGQHYGYTF.

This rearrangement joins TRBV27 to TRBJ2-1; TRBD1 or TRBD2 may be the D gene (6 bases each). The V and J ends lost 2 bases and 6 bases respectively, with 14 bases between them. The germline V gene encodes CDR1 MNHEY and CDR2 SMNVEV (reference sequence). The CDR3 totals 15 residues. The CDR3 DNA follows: TGTGCCAGCAGTTTACGAAGGGGGGAATCCAATGAGCAGTTCTTC. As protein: CASSLRRGESNEQFF.

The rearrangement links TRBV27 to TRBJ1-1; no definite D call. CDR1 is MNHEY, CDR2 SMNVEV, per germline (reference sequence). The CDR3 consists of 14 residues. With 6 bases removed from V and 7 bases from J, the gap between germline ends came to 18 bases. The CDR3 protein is CASRGRTVNVEAFF. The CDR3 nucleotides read TGTGCCAGCAGGGGGAGGACTGTGAACGTTGAAGCTTTCTTT.

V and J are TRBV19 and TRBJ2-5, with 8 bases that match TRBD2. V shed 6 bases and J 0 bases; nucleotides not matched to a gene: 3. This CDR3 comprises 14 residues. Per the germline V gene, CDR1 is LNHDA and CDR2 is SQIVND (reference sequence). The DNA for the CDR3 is TGTGCCAGTAGGGCGGGGGGCCACCAAGAGACCCAGTACTTC. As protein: CASRAGGHQETQYF.

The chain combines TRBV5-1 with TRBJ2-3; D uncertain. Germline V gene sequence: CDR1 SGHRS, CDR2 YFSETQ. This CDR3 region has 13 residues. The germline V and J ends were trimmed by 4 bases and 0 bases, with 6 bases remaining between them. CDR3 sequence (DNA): TGCGCCAGCAGCCCCTATAGCACAGATACGCAGTATTTT. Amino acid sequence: CASSPYSTDTQYF.

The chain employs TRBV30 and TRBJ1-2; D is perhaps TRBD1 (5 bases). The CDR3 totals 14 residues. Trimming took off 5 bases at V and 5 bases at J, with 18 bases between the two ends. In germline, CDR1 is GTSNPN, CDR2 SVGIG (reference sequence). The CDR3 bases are TGTGCCTGGTCCCCCGGGGGGGACGCATATGGCTACACCTTC. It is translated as CAWSPGGDAYGYTF.